This is a list of T cell receptor beta chains from one sample in a study of OX40 agonist ivuxolimab in advanced cancers. Sequencing was performed with immunoSEQ multiplex PCR; in TCRdb, only in-frame clones are kept and a portion is missing. This sample has roughly 86,000 clones, with 90% found just once. The sequences come from CD4+ or CD8+ T cells sorted from blood, collected in a trial of the OX40 agonist ivuxolimab. The receptors were gathered from an adult with an advanced solid tumor such as melanoma, head and neck, liver or kidney cancer. Both conserved end residues are part of each CDR3. The D gene is left open where the match is weak. Not every row has a clone size; where given, it reads once, few, many or a size class.

cdr3_length	clone_size	j_call	v_call	d_call	cdr3_nt	cdr3_aa
14	-	TRBJ2-1	TRBV10-1	TRBD2	TGCGCCAGCAGTGAAAAGCGGGAGGAGGATGAGCAGTTCTTC	CASSEKREEDEQFF
15	-	TRBJ2-7	TRBV27	-	TGTGCCAGCAGTTTATCACGGGATAGCTCCTACGAGCAGTACTTC	CASSLSRDSSYEQYF
17	once	TRBJ1-1	TRBV5-1	-	TGCGCCAGCAGGGGGGCAGGGGCGGTGGTATTGAACACTGAAGCTTTCTTT	CASRGAGAVVLNTEAFF
16	-	TRBJ1-5	TRBV10-3	TRBD1	TGTGCCATCAGTCCCGGGACAGGGGGCGATAATCAGCCCCAGCATTTT	CAISPGTGGDNQPQHF
16	once	TRBJ2-7	TRBV18	TRBD1	TGTGCCAGCTCACCCTCGACCGGGACAGGGGACTACGAGCAGTACTTC	CASSPSTGTGDYEQYF
15	-	TRBJ1-4	TRBV7-9	-	TGTGCCAGCAGCTTAGGACGAGGGTCTAATGAAAAACTGTTTTTT	CASSLGRGSNEKLFF
13	-	TRBJ1-1	TRBV6-6	-	TGTGCCAGCAGTTACGCTCGCCACACTGAAGCTTTCTTT	CASSYARHTEAFF
17	once	TRBJ2-2	TRBV9	-	TGTGCCAGCAGCGTAAGCCCTACCCACCCAAACACCGGGGAGCTGTTTTTT	CASSVSPTHPNTGELFF
15	-	TRBJ1-3	TRBV6-1	-	TGTGCCAGCATCTCTAGGACAGAAGCTGGAAACACCATATATTTT	CASISRTEAGNTIYF
12	once	TRBJ1-4	TRBV19	-	TGTGCCAGTAGTGGGGGTGCCGAAAAACTGTTTTTT	CASSGGAEKLFF
13	-	TRBJ2-1	TRBV5-4	-	TGTGCCAGCAGCTCGGGGGTGGACAATGAGCAGTTCTTC	CASSSGVDNEQFF
15	-	TRBJ2-7	TRBV7-2	TRBD1	TGTGCCAGCAGCGCGCAGACAGGGACGATCTACGAGCAGTACTTC	CASSAQTGTIYEQYF
14	-	TRBJ1-1	TRBV30	-	TGTGCCTGGAGTGCCAACCTGGCGAACACTGAAGCTTTCTTT	CAWSANLANTEAFF
13	few	TRBJ2-5	TRBV5-4	-	TGTGCCAGCAGCCAATGGACGGAAGAGACCCAGTACTTC	CASSQWTEETQYF
16	-	TRBJ2-1	TRBV15	TRBD1	TGTGCCACCAGCAGAGATAGCAGGGGGCGAATTAGTGAGCAGTTCTTC	CATSRDSRGRISEQFF
15	-	TRBJ2-2	TRBV28	TRBD2	TGTGCCAGCAGTAGGGGTAGCGGGAGGGCCGGGGAGCTGTTTTTT	CASSRGSGRAGELFF
15	-	TRBJ2-7	TRBV28	TRBD1	TGTGCCAGCAGTACCCTTTGGACAGGCCTACGGGAGCAGTACTTC	CASSTLWTGLREQYF
16	-	TRBJ2-1	TRBV7-2	TRBD1	TGTGCCAGCAGCTCCAGACAGGGAAAATCCTACAATGAGCAGTTCTTC	CASSSRQGKSYNEQFF
16	-	TRBJ2-2	TRBV7-9	TRBD2	TGTGCCAGCAGCCTCTTCTCTAGCGGTCCCACCGGGGAGCTGTTTTTT	CASSLFSSGPTGELFF
17	-	TRBJ2-6	TRBV9	TRBD1	TGTGCCAGCAGCTTGACAGGGGCCCTCTCTGGGGCCAACGTCCTGACTTTC	CASSLTGALSGANVLTF
14	-	TRBJ1-3	TRBV25-1	-	TGTGCCAGCAGTGAACACCCCCCTGGAAACACCATATATTTT	CASSEHPPGNTIYF
12	-	TRBJ2-2	TRBV6-5	-	TGTGCCAGCTCGCCCGATAAGGGAAAGCTGTTTTTT	CASSPDKGKLFF
14	few	TRBJ2-1	TRBV5-6	TRBD1	TGTGCCAGCAGCCTCGACAGGGGTTACAATGAGCAGTTCTTC	CASSLDRGYNEQFF
16	-	TRBJ1-5	TRBV4-1	TRBD1	TGCGCCAGCAGCCACTCAACGACAGGGATTAATCAGCCCCAGCATTTT	CASSHSTTGINQPQHF
15	medium-sized	TRBJ1-3	TRBV11-3	-	TGTGCCAGCAGCTTAGATGGGGGGAACGGAAACACCATATATTTT	CASSLDGGNGNTIYF
13	-	TRBJ2-3	TRBV12-5	-	TGTGCTAGTGGATTAGAAGGCACAGATACGCAGTATTTT	CASGLEGTDTQYF
16	once	TRBJ2-1	TRBV5-1	TRBD2	TGCGCCAGCAGCCGCTCCGGACTAGGAGGAGACAATGAGCAGTTCTTC	CASSRSGLGGDNEQFF
14	-	TRBJ2-3	TRBV7-3	TRBD1	TGTGCCAGCAGCCCCGGACAGGGGACAGATACGCAGTATTTT	CASSPGQGTDTQYF
12	-	TRBJ2-2	TRBV5-4	-	TGTGCCAGCAGCTCAACCACCGGGGAGCTGTTTTTT	CASSSTTGELFF
16	-	TRBJ2-1	TRBV29-1	TRBD2	TGCAGCGTTGCTACCGGGACTAGCGGGAGAATACTGGAGCAGTTCTTC	CSVATGTSGRILEQFF
14	once	TRBJ2-7	TRBV28	-	TGTGCCAGCAGCCTCCTTCGGGAGTTCAGGGAGCAGTACTTC	CASSLLREFREQYF
15	-	TRBJ1-4	TRBV7-9	TRBD1	TGTGCCAGCAGCTCACAGGGGGGAGGTAATGAAAAACTGTTTTTT	CASSSQGGGNEKLFF
15	-	TRBJ2-4	TRBV4-2	-	TGTGCCAGCAGTCAAGAAAGGCAGCCAATAGACATTCAGTACTTC	CASSQERQPIDIQYF
18	-	TRBJ2-1	TRBV28	TRBD2	TGTGCCAGCAGTTCTCTAGTACTAGCGGGCTCCCTCTACAATGAGCAGTTCTTC	CASSSLVLAGSLYNEQFF
14	-	TRBJ1-6	TRBV18	-	TGTGCCAGCTCACCCGGACACGGAAAGGGGTCCCTCCACTTT	CASSPGHGKGSLHF
16	-	TRBJ2-7	TRBV28	TRBD1	TGTGCCAGCAGAGCGCAATACAGGGGGCGAAAAACCGAGCAGTACTTC	CASRAQYRGRKTEQYF
14	-	TRBJ2-3	TRBV27	TRBD2	TGTGCCAGCAGAACGGGGGGGGAGAAAGATACGCAGTATTTT	CASRTGGEKDTQYF
15	-	TRBJ1-5	TRBV27	-	TGTGCCAGGAGGACCCTAGGGGGAAGCAATCAGCCCCAGCATTTT	CARRTLGGSNQPQHF
15	-	TRBJ1-2	TRBV28	-	TGTGCCAGCAGTCTAACTACTCGACATAGAGGTGGCTACACCTTC	CASSLTTRHRGGYTF
19	-	TRBJ2-3	TRBV4-3	TRBD2	TGCGCCAGCAGCCAAGATGCAGGACTAGCGGGGTCTAGCACAGATACGCAGTATTTT	CASSQDAGLAGSSTDTQYF
12	-	TRBJ2-1	TRBV6-6	TRBD2	TGTGCCAGCACCGAGGGAGGGATTGAGCAGTTCTTC	CASTEGGIEQFF
12	-	TRBJ2-3	TRBV11-2	-	TGTGCCAGCAGCTTAGATAAGGATACGCAGTATTTT	CASSLDKDTQYF
13	-	TRBJ2-5	TRBV6-5	-	TGTGCCAGCAGTCGACAGGGAGGGGAGACCCAGTACTTC	CASSRQGGETQYF
13	many	TRBJ1-5	TRBV29-1	-	TGCAGCGTTGGAACAGCTTACAATCAGCCCCAGCATTTT	CSVGTAYNQPQHF
15	-	TRBJ1-4	TRBV19	TRBD1	TGTGCCAGTATGGGTCATAACAGGGGACGTGAAAAACTGTTTTTT	CASMGHNRGREKLFF
15	-	TRBJ2-7	TRBV7-9	-	TGTGCCAGCAGCTTAGGGGTGGCAGCTAACTACGAGCAGTACTTC	CASSLGVAANYEQYF
15	-	TRBJ1-1	TRBV5-1	TRBD1	TGCGCCAGCAGCTTGGTAGCAGGGGGCGGGTTAGAAGCTTTCTTT	CASSLVAGGGLEAFF
16	-	TRBJ2-3	TRBV21-1	-	TGTGCCAGCAGCCCCGCTCCTCCCGATAGCACAGATACGCAGTATTTT	CASSPAPPDSTDTQYF
15	-	TRBJ2-1	TRBV19	TRBD2	TGTGCCAGTAGACCACCGGGACTATTAAACAATGAGCAGTTCTTC	CASRPPGLLNNEQFF
17	-	TRBJ2-1	TRBV5-6	TRBD1	TGTGCCAGCACGCGACAGGGGGGGACAGGAACCTACAATGAGCAGTTCTTC	CASTRQGGTGTYNEQFF
13	once	TRBJ2-3	TRBV30	-	TGTGCCTGGAGTACAAGCGGAGCAGATACGCAGTATTTT	CAWSTSGADTQYF
14	-	TRBJ1-2	TRBV11-2	-	TGTGCCAGCAGCTTAGATACAGGAACATATGGCTACACCTTC	CASSLDTGTYGYTF
13	-	TRBJ2-2	TRBV7-9	-	TGTGCCAGCAGCCCGGGGACGGCCGGGGAGCTGTTTTTT	CASSPGTAGELFF
15	once	TRBJ2-4	TRBV5-4	-	TGTGCCAGCAGCTTGGGAGGGGTTAGAGGAAACATTCAGTACTTC	CASSLGGVRGNIQYF
18	-	TRBJ2-7	TRBV7-9	TRBD2	TGTGCCAGCAGCTTAGCTCATGACTCAGCGGGAGGGCCGTACGAGCAGTACTTC	CASSLAHDSAGGPYEQYF
14	-	TRBJ2-5	TRBV11-3	-	TGTGCCAGCAGCTTAGGTACAGGCCAAGAGACCCAGTACTTC	CASSLGTGQETQYF
12	-	TRBJ2-2	TRBV7-9	-	TGTGCCAGCAGCCCCCCGAGCGGGGAGCTGTTTTTT	CASSPPSGELFF
15	-	TRBJ1-3	TRBV7-2	TRBD1	TGTGCCAGCAGCTCTGGGACAGGGTACGGGTACACCATATATTTT	CASSSGTGYGYTIYF
16	-	TRBJ2-7	TRBV28	TRBD1	TGTGCCAGCAGTCCCGGGACAGGACGCGGCCTTTACGAGCAGTACTTC	CASSPGTGRGLYEQYF